This T cell receptor (beta chain) emerged from a study of cytomegalovirus exposure and HLA in healthy donors. PCR was performed using 60 Vbeta and 13 Jbeta primers. Sequencing was performed with immunoSEQ multiplex PCR; in TCRdb, only in-frame clones are kept and a portion is missing. The sample lists around 130,000 clones; around three quarters were seen once. CDR3 size: 13 residues. With 5 bases removed from V and 6 bases from J, the gap between germline ends came to 14 bases. Germline assignment: CDR1 KGHSH and CDR2 LQKENI. The V call is TRBV18, the J call TRBJ2-7; D perhaps matches TRBD1 (5 bases). The receptor was derived from a man aged 25-45 years in good health and CMV-seronegative. The sample taken for sequencing was PBMCs. The CDR3 loop is CASSTSPTAEQYF. The CDR3 DNA reads TGTGCCAGCTCAACCTCCCCGACAGCCGAGCAGTACTTC.